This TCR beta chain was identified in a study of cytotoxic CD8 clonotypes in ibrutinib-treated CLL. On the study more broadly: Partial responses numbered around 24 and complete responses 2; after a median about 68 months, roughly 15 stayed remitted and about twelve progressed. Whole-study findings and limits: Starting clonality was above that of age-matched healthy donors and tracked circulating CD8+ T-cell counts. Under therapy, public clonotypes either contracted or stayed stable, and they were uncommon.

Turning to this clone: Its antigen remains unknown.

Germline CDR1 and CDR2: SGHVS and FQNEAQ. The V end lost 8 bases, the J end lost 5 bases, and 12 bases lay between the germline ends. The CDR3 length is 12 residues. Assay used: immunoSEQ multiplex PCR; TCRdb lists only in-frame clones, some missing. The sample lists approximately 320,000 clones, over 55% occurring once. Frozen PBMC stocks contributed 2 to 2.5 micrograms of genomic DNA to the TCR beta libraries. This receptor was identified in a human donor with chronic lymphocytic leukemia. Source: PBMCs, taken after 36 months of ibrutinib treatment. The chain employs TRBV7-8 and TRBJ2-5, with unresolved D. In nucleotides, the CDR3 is TGTGCCAGCTCCGACCGACGGGAGACCCAGTACTTC. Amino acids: CASSDRRETQYF.